Listed here is a single TCR beta chain. What it binds is not known. The sample has other DNA sequences that encode this CDR3 too. The assay ran at deep level. TCRdb's table, derived via immunoSEQ multiplex PCR, lists solely in-frame clones and lacks some. The sample records approximately 840,000 clones, about 96% being singletons. The sample originates from a study of shared clonotypes between healthy human individuals. Study-wide context: Per donor, CD8 memory used one plate, CD8 naive used two, CD4 memory used three and CD4 naive used three.

Regarding the study as a whole: The authors sampled blood alone, and tissue repertoires likely differ.

Per the germline V gene, CDR1 is LGHNA and CDR2 is YSLEER. This CDR3 region has 13 residues. Trimming left V 0 bases short and J 2 bases short, with 4 bases between. Naive CD8 cells lacked CD45RO and underwent positive selection for CCR7, leaving out terminally differentiated effector memory CD45RA+ cells. Caucasian adults living in Nashville, Tennessee, provided all samples. The sequencing input was naive CD8+ T cells sorted from blood. The sequence was obtained from a man under 40 in good health. The chain has TRBV4-3 and TRBJ1-1; no firm D call. The CDR3 region is CASSQDSNTEAFF. The CDR3, as DNA: TGCGCCAGCAGCCAAGACAGCAACACTGAAGCTTTCTTT.